The next 24 T cell receptor beta chains were all read from a single sample in a study of Ad26.COV2.S vaccination and SARS-CoV-2 variants. Method: immunoSEQ multiplex PCR; TCRdb's copy keeps in-frame clones and lacks some. Of 300,000 to 500,000 clones in the sample, about 85% were seen once. Specified treatment: roughly 20 received Ad26.COV2.S at low or high dose, single or two shots; 5 received placebo; per-sample allocation not given. It was on day 63 after the first vaccine or placebo injection that samples were taken. Sequenced material: peripheral blood, taken in a trial of Ad26.COV2.S vaccine versus placebo. Every receptor here comes from a person aged 18-65 years who received the Ad26.COV2.S COVID-19 vaccine or a placebo.

The chain joins TRBV6-6 to TRBJ1-1; no reliable D call. V gave up 0 bases and J gave up 3 bases, with 5 bases separating them. This CDR3 spans 13 amino acids. Germline V gene data show CDR1 as MNHNY and CDR2 as SVGAGI (reference sequence). CDR3 residues: CASSYSLHTEAFF. The CDR3 nucleotides read TGTGCCAGCAGTTACTCCCTTCACACTGAAGCTTTCTTT.

V usage is TRBV3-1 (or the pseudogene TRBV3-2) and J usage is TRBJ1-2; D unclear. This CDR3 has 14 amino acids. V lost 5 bases to trimming and J lost 2 bases, with 12 bases between them. The V gene's germline CDR1 is LGHDT and CDR2 YNNKEL (reference sequence). The CDR3: CASSASPENYGYTF. CDR3 coding DNA: TGTGCCAGCAGCGCTAGCCCCGAAAACTATGGCTACACCTTC.

The CDR3 bases are TGCGCCAGCAGCTTGACAGCAACCCCCTACAATGAGCAGTTCTTC. This sequence encodes CASSLTATPYNEQFF. The V and J genes are TRBV5-1 and TRBJ2-1; D remains ambiguous. The V end lost 1 base, the J end lost 2 bases, and 10 bases lay between the germline ends. The CDR3 consists of 15 residues. Per germline, CDR1 SGHRS and CDR2 YFSETQ.

V usage is TRBV4-1 and J usage is TRBJ2-5, with a weak D call TRBD2 (5 bases). The CDR3 runs 14 residues. Germline loops: CDR1 MGHRA, CDR2 YSYEKL. The germline V and J ends were trimmed by 4 bases and 4 bases, with 13 bases remaining between them. Here the CDR3 DNA reads TGCGCCAGCAGCCTTCTAGAGGGAGTAGAGACCCAGTACTTC. This gives the protein CASSLLEGVETQYF.

This chain connects TRBV24-1 to TRBJ2-5; 7 nucleotides match TRBD2. The length of the CDR3 is 12 residues. The germline gives CDR1 KGHDR, CDR2 SFDVKD. Trimming removed 9 bases from V and 5 bases from J; junction bases left unmatched: 5. CDR3 protein: CATRGVGETQYF. In DNA form, the CDR3 reads TGTGCCACCCGGGGGGTGGGGGAGACCCAGTACTTC.

This chain joins TRBV11-2 and TRBJ2-7; unclear D gene. Germline values: CDR1 SGHAT, CDR2 FQNNGV. Trimming pared 4 bases from V and 7 bases from J, leaving 8 bases between. There are 11 residues in the CDR3. The CDR3 DNA sequence: TGTGCCAGCAGCTCCCCTGGAGAGCAGTACTTC. Translation: CASSSPGEQYF.

The chain couples TRBV5-8 to TRBJ2-7; D may be TRBD1 (6 bases). The V end lost 4 bases, the J end lost 2 bases, and 10 bases lay between the germline ends. The CDR3 extends over 13 amino acids. Germline lookup yields CDR1 SGHTS and CDR2 YDEGEE. The CDR3 nucleotides are TGTGCCAGCAGCGGCACAGGGCCCTACGAGCAGTACTTC. Translated, it gives CASSGTGPYEQYF.

V is TRBV6-4 and J is TRBJ1-2; maybe TRBD1 (5 bases). Germline V CDR1 and CDR2: MRHNA, SNTAGT. CDR3 length: 12 amino acids. Trimming cost V 1 base and J 6 bases, with 6 bases left between them. DNA for the CDR3: TGTGCCAGCAGTGACTGGACACATGGCTACACCTTC. Translating it yields CASSDWTHGYTF.

CDR3 nucleotides: TGTGCCAGCAGTGAAATTGTCTGGACAGACTTAAATTCACCCCTCCACTTT. Protein sequence: CASSEIVWTDLNSPLHF. This chain uses TRBV2 with TRBJ1-6; a weak D match, TRBD1 (6 bases). The V end lost 2 bases, the J end lost 7 bases, and 18 bases lay between the germline ends. CDR1 is SNHLY, CDR2 FYNNEI, per germline. The CDR3 is 17 residues long.

The rearrangement uses TRBV5-1 and TRBJ2-7; tentative D call: TRBD2 (6 bases). Germline CDR1 and CDR2: SGHRS and YFSETQ. V was pared by 3 bases and J by 1 base, with 11 bases between. There are 14 residues in the CDR3. The CDR3 sequence is CASSSGDGSYEQYF. CDR3 DNA sequence: TGCGCCAGCAGCTCGGGGGACGGATCCTACGAGCAGTACTTC. Filled out from reference TRBV5-1 and TRBJ2-7, the complete variable domain reads KAGVTQTPRYLIKTRGQQVTLSCSPISGHRSVSWYQQTPGQGLQFLFEYFSETQRNKGNFPGRFSGRQFSNSRSEMNVSTLELGDSALYLCASSSGDGSYEQYFGPGTRLTVT.

This clone came up a few times. A junction boundary mismatches the germline segment, possibly from a read error. This chain uses TRBV6-9 with TRBJ1-2, with a weak D call TRBD1 (6 bases). Germline loops: CDR1 MNHGY, CDR2 SVAAGI. The CDR3 covers 9 residues. The CDR3 region is CASRYTGPF. CDR3 sequence (DNA): TGTGCCAGCAGGTACACAGGGCCCTTC.

This sequence joins TRBV18 and TRBJ2-1; D is ambiguous. CDR1 KGHSH and CDR2 LQKENI come from the germline V gene. This CDR3 region has 15 residues. V was trimmed by 2 bases and J by 4 bases, leaving 12 bases between them. The CDR3 bases are TGTGCCAGCTCACCAGGCGCTGGTCTTTACAATGAGCAGTTCTTC. It encodes CASSPGAGLYNEQFF.

The CDR3 nucleotides are TGTGCCAGCAGCTTAGGCCTCCAGGCGAGCTACGAGCAGTACTTC. Translating gives CASSLGLQASYEQYF. This chain uses TRBV13 with TRBJ2-7; no firm D call. Germline values: CDR1 PRHDT, CDR2 FYEKMQ (reference sequence). The CDR3 runs 15 residues. V lost 0 bases, J lost 3 bases, and 12 bases lay in between.

The rearrangement links TRBV7-9 to TRBJ2-5, with 7 positions matching TRBD1. Looked up from germline, CDR1 is SEHNR and CDR2 is FQNEAQ (reference sequence). After removal of 5 bases from V and 4 bases from J, the junction contained 10 bases not matched to a gene. The CDR3 has 15 amino acids. CDR3 protein: CASSLPTGLLETQYF. CDR3 DNA: TGTGCCAGCAGCCTACCGACAGGGCTGCTAGAGACCCAGTACTTC.

The chain has TRBV5-6 and TRBJ1-5, with a possible D match to TRBD1 (5 bases). Germline V gives CDR1 SGHDT, CDR2 YYEEEE. CDR3 length: 14 amino acids. V was pared by 0 bases and J by 7 bases, with 11 bases between. The CDR3 protein is CASSLVGGSQPQHF. For the CDR3, the DNA is TGTGCCAGCAGCTTGGTGGGGGGGAGCCAGCCCCAGCATTTT.

V is TRBV10-3 and J is TRBJ2-3; maybe TRBD1 (6 bases). The CDR3 consists of 15 residues. V was shortened by 0 bases and J by 7 bases, with 14 bases between the two germline ends. The germline V gene has CDR1 ENHRY and CDR2 SYGVKD. The CDR3 coding sequence is TGTGCCATCAGTGAGTCGGATACAGGGCGAAATACGCAGTATTTT. This translates into CAISESDTGRNTQYF.

The chain uses TRBV10-3 and TRBJ2-3; 8 positions match TRBD2. This CDR3 has 18 residues. Germline assignment: CDR1 ENHRY and CDR2 SYGVKD. Germline trimming cut 3 bases from V and 4 bases from J; bases unmatched to any gene: 15. The DNA of the CDR3 is TGTGCCATCAGTGATGGGGAACTGATGAGCGGGGGTTCAGATACGCAGTATTTT. It specifies CAISDGELMSGGSDTQYF.

The gene calls are TRBV28 and TRBJ2-7; 9 nucleotides agree with TRBD1. This CDR3 is built from 15 residues. J was trimmed by 7 bases and V by 5 bases; bases with no gene match: 12. Per germline, CDR1 MDHEN and CDR2 SYDVKM. CDR3 nucleotides: TGTGCCAGCAGTCCCGCCGGGACAGGGACGGGGGAGCAGTACTTC. As protein: CASSPAGTGTGEQYF.

The rearrangement links TRBV18 to TRBJ2-6; D possibly matches TRBD1 or TRBD2 (5 bases each). Germline lookup yields CDR1 KGHSH and CDR2 LQKENI. V was trimmed by 1 base and J by 4 bases, leaving 14 bases between them. The CDR3 has 17 amino acids. DNA of the CDR3: TGTGCCAGCTCACCACAGGGCGCTGGGACCGGGGCCAACGTCCTGACTTTC. It specifies CASSPQGAGTGANVLTF.

The CDR3 bases are TGCGCCAGCAGCTTGGATAATCAGTGGACAGGGTTCACCTATGGCTACACCTTC. This codes for CASSLDNQWTGFTYGYTF. The rearrangement joins TRBV5-1 to TRBJ1-2, with 8 bases lining up with TRBD1. CDR3 length: 18 amino acids. In germline, CDR1 is SGHRS, CDR2 YFSETQ. The junction had 14 bases not matched to a gene; V was cut back by 0 bases and J by 4 bases.

The rearrangement joins TRBV4-1 to TRBJ1-6; D gene ambiguous. Trimming took 1 base from V and 8 from J, leaving 12 bases between them. The CDR3 runs 15 residues. CDR1 is MGHRA, CDR2 YSYEKL, per germline. CDR3 amino acids: CASSQVQAGDSPLHF. In nucleotides, the CDR3 is TGCGCCAGCAGCCAAGTGCAGGCCGGAGATTCACCCCTCCACTTT.

This chain links TRBV5-1 with TRBJ1-1, with D maybe TRBD1 (6 bases). CDR1 and CDR2 (germline): SGHRS, YFSETQ. The CDR3 contains 17 residues. The germline V and J ends were trimmed by 2 bases and 3 bases, with 20 bases remaining between them. The CDR3 DNA follows: TGCGCCAGCAGCTTAGGGATCTACCTAAGGGGGGACACTGAAGCTTTCTTT. Its translation: CASSLGIYLRGDTEAFF.

The chain combines TRBV4-3 with TRBJ2-2; the D is unclear. Germline V gene lookup returns CDR1 LGHNA and CDR2 YSLEER. The CDR3 is 14 residues long. V lost 0 bases, J lost 7 bases, and 9 bases lay in between. In DNA form, the CDR3 reads TGCGCCAGCAGCCAAGATTTGACTGTCGGGGAGCTGTTTTTT. It is translated as CASSQDLTVGELFF.

This chain connects TRBV11-2 to TRBJ2-2; 12 bases align to TRBD2. The CDR3 is made up of 18 amino acids. With V trimmed by 2 bases and J by 4 bases, 8 bases remained unmatched. Germline lookup yields CDR1 SGHAT and CDR2 FQNNGV. The CDR3 DNA reads as TGTGCCAGCAGCTTAACCCCTAGCGGGGGGGCCTCCACCGGGGAGCTGTTTTTT. This gives the protein CASSLTPSGGASTGELFF.